This T cell receptor (beta chain) was sequenced in a study of blood T cell repertoires in COVID-19. This clone was seen once. This CDR3 region has 16 residues. Trimming removed 4 bases at V and 3 bases at J, with 18 bases between. Looked up from germline, CDR1 is SGHVS and CDR2 is FQNEAQ. Sequencing used immunoSEQ multiplex PCR; TCRdb keeps in-frame clones, though not all of them. This table has around 70,000 clones, roughly 82% appearing once. The chain carries TRBV7-8 and TRBJ1-1, with D tentatively TRBD1 (5 bases). Specimen: peripheral blood. The sequence derives from a man aged 60 to 69 with acute or convalescent COVID-19. The CDR3 loop is CASSSDTKGLDTEAFF. The CDR3, as DNA: TGTGCCAGCAGCTCGGACACCAAGGGACTTGACACTGAAGCTTTCTTT.